What follows are 22 T cell receptor beta chains derived from one specimen sequenced in a study of T cell repertoires in cytomegalovirus infection. Each CDR3 protein is one row after TCRdb ran MiXCR on the reads. The sample has about 310,000 distinct CDR3 sequences, 15% to 20% seen once. The source material was PBMCs. These receptors were taken from a human donor in good health (CMV status not recorded). Some clones in this sample may be carry-over from other donors' samples.

The chain employs TRBV20-1 and TRBJ2-1, with D unresolved. V lost 6 bases, J lost 2 bases, and 20 bases lay in between. In germline, CDR1 is DFQATT, CDR2 SNEGSKA (reference sequence). The CDR3 spans 16 residues. Here the CDR3 DNA reads TGCAGTGCCCTGCCGGGCTTAGGGTTGCCCTACAATGAGCAGTTCTTC. Translated, it gives CSALPGLGLPYNEQFF.

This clonotype was picked up a small number of times. The chain couples TRBV6-1 to TRBJ1-1; D ambiguous. Trimming removed 5 bases from V and 8 bases from J, with 15 bases in between. The CDR3 length is 13 residues. Germline loops: CDR1 MNHNS, CDR2 SASEGT. The CDR3 region is CASSSPRLVEAFF. The DNA for the CDR3 is TGTGCCAGCAGTTCCCCCAGACTCGTGGAAGCTTTCTTT.

This clonotype was seen ten or more times. The CDR3 reads CASSLGFGSRSPLHF. The CDR3 DNA reads as TGTGCCAGCAGCTTGGGTTTCGGTTCCAGGTCACCCCTCCACTTT. V gene TRBV5-6 combines with J gene TRBJ1-6; D ambiguous. The germline gives CDR1 SGHDT, CDR2 YYEEEE. V shed 0 bases and J shed 10 bases, with 14 bases lying between them. The CDR3 is made up of 15 amino acids.

The chain recombines TRBV7-8 with TRBJ2-7; D ambiguous. V was cut by 5 bases and J by 0 bases, with 11 bases left in between. Germline lookup yields CDR1 SGHVS and CDR2 FQNEAQ. The CDR3 covers 14 residues. Here the CDR3 DNA reads TGTGCCAGCAGCCCCTGGGGTAGCTCCTACGAGCAGTACTTC. Amino acid sequence: CASSPWGSSYEQYF.

This clonotype was seen ten or more times. The rearrangement joins TRBV2 to TRBJ1-5; perhaps TRBD1 as D (6 bases). The CDR3 length is 15 residues. CDR1 is SNHLY and CDR2 is FYNNEI in the germline V gene. V lost 5 bases, J lost 0 bases, and 11 bases lay in between. The CDR3: CASSLDRYSNQPQHF. CDR3 in DNA: TGTGCCAGCAGTCTAGACAGGTATAGCAATCAGCCCCAGCATTTT.

This clonotype appeared once. This chain uses TRBV2 with TRBJ2-5; D remains unclear. Germline V gene data show CDR1 as SNHLY and CDR2 as FYNNEI. Trimming shortened V by 7 bases and J by 4 bases, and 19 bases separated the two germline ends. The length of the CDR3 is 15 residues. The CDR3 DNA is TGTGCCAGCACCGGAACCCTCCTTTCCGGAGAGACCCAGTACTTC. This encodes CASTGTLLSGETQYF.

In DNA, the CDR3 is TGTGCCACCAGCACCCCCAGGTCCCGAGATCGGCGACCCACAGATACGCAGTATTTT. It codes for CATSTPRSRDRRPTDTQYF. The chain uses TRBV15 and TRBJ2-3; D not resolved. The germline V and J ends were trimmed by 4 bases and 2 bases, with 25 bases remaining between them. The CDR3 loop spans 19 amino acids. From germline, CDR1 is LNHNV and CDR2 YYDKDF (reference sequence).

This chain connects TRBV3-1 to TRBJ2-7; 7 nucleotides agree with TRBD1. The length of the CDR3 is 14 residues. CDR1 and CDR2 (germline): LGHDT, YNNKEL (reference sequence). The junction had 6 bases not matched to a gene; V was cut back by 5 bases and J by 2 bases. The CDR3 here is CASSSRTGPYEQYF. The CDR3 region has the DNA TGTGCCAGCAGCTCCAGGACAGGTCCCTACGAGCAGTACTTC.

The table lists this clonotype with a few counts. The genes are TRBV7-2 and TRBJ2-3; the D is unclear. The CDR3 runs to 13 residues. The germline V gene encodes CDR1 SGHTA and CDR2 FQGNSA. V lost 8 bases to trimming and J lost 5 bases, with 14 bases between them. CDR3 DNA: TGTGCCAGCGTAACTTTTCTGGGAGATACGCAGTATTTT. Its translation is CASVTFLGDTQYF.

In its sample, this clonotype was seen a few times. CDR3 DNA: TGTGCCAGCAGCTTCGAAGGGAGAACGGGTCAGCCCCAGCATTTT. Protein sequence: CASSFEGRTGQPQHF. The rearrangement joins TRBV7-2 to TRBJ1-5, with D uncertain. V was pared by 3 bases and J by 6 bases, with 15 bases between. Germline CDR1 reads SGHTA; CDR2 reads FQGNSA. The CDR3 contains 15 residues. The complete variable domain, with remaining parts taken from reference TRBV7-2 and TRBJ1-5, reads GAGVSQSPSNKVTEKGKDVELRCDPISGHTALYWYRQSLGQGLEFLIYFQGNSAPDKSGLPSDRFSAERTGGSVSTLTIQRTQQEDSAVYLCASSFEGRTGQPQHFGDGTRLSIL.

The chain uses TRBV28 and TRBJ2-1; TRBD2 might be the D (5 bases). The ends were cut back, 2 bases at V and 6 bases at J, with 11 bases in the middle. Germline CDR1 reads MDHEN; CDR2 reads SYDVKM. This CDR3 spans 14 amino acids. The CDR3 sequence: CASSLEGSGNEQFF. The CDR3 DNA follows: TGTGCCAGCAGTTTAGAGGGTTCGGGCAATGAGCAGTTCTTC.

V usage is TRBV5-1 and J usage is TRBJ1-5; D gene ambiguous. Per the germline V gene, CDR1 is SGHRS and CDR2 is YFSETQ. The CDR3 length is 15 residues. The V gene lost 0 bases and the J gene lost 2 bases, with 9 bases spanning the gap. The CDR3 here is CASSLGIWGNQPQHF. CDR3 nucleotide sequence: TGCGCCAGCAGCTTGGGCATATGGGGCAATCAGCCCCAGCATTTT.

This clonotype has just one count. This chain connects TRBV3-1 to TRBJ2-6, with D perhaps matching TRBD1 (6 bases). CDR1 and CDR2 (germline): LGHDT, YNNKEL (reference sequence). The CDR3 is made up of 13 amino acids. The germline V and J ends were trimmed by 7 bases and 2 bases, with 6 bases remaining between them. The CDR3 loop is CASTGAGANVLTF. CDR3 nucleotides: TGTGCCAGCACAGGGGCTGGGGCCAACGTCCTGACTTTC.

This clonotype showed up many times. The V call is TRBV4-2, the J call TRBJ2-5; 12 positions match TRBD2. V was pared by 0 bases and J by 4 bases, with 6 bases of the junction left unmatched. The CDR3 spans 17 residues. Germline V gene sequence: CDR1 LGHNA, CDR2 YNFKEQ. The CDR3 protein is CASSQDGLAGGLETQYF. The CDR3 coding sequence is TGTGCCAGCAGCCAAGATGGGCTAGCGGGGGGGCTAGAGACCCAGTACTTC.

The chain recombines TRBV5-1 with TRBJ2-3; 12 nucleotides match TRBD2. The CDR3 runs to 16 residues. V trimming: 2 bases; J trimming: 5 bases; junction bases outside the gene matches: 6. CDR1 and CDR2 (germline): SGHRS, YFSETQ. The CDR3 sequence: CASSFLTSGGRDTQYF. The CDR3 DNA sequence: TGCGCCAGCAGCTTCTTGACTAGCGGGGGAAGAGATACGCAGTATTTT.

This clonotype was picked up many times. The V and J genes are TRBV7-2 and TRBJ2-2; D may be TRBD2 (5 bases). Trimming stripped 1 base from V and 0 bases from J, with 12 bases between. CDR3 length: 17 amino acids. The germline V gene has CDR1 SGHTA and CDR2 FQGNSA. Here the CDR3 reads CASSLGGVDSNTGELFF. CDR3 DNA sequence: TGTGCCAGCAGCTTAGGGGGTGTGGACTCGAACACCGGGGAGCTGTTTTTT. Full variable domain (missing parts from reference TRBV7-2 and TRBJ2-2): GAGVSQSPSNKVTEKGKDVELRCDPISGHTALYWYRQSLGQGLEFLIYFQGNSAPDKSGLPSDRFSAERTGGSVSTLTIQRTQQEDSAVYLCASSLGGVDSNTGELFFGEGSRLTVL.

This clonotype was observed a handful of times. The chain uses TRBV6-6 and TRBJ2-5; D gene uncertain. V lost 5 bases and J 2 bases, leaving 15 bases between the germline ends. Per germline, CDR1 MNHNY and CDR2 SVGAGI (reference sequence). The CDR3 covers 15 residues. The DNA of the CDR3 is TGTGCCAGCAGTCCCCGGGTCCTGGGGCAAGAGACCCAGTACTTC. Translated: CASSPRVLGQETQYF.

This clonotype was recorded at least ten times. This rearrangement joins TRBV9 to TRBJ2-7; D unclear. The CDR3 runs to 15 residues. The germline gives CDR1 SGDLS, CDR2 YYNGEE. Trimming left V 0 bases short and J 4 bases short, with 14 bases between. For the CDR3, the DNA is TGTGCCAGCAGCGTAGAGGCGGACGGAACTTACGAGCAGTACTTC. It codes for CASSVEADGTYEQYF.

A note on this clonotype: A much larger clone lies one base from this, so it may be a read error. The CDR3 does not close with the conserved phenylalanine or tryptophan, likely indicating a read error. The genes are TRBV29-1 and TRBJ1-1, with D possibly TRBD1 on 5 matching bases. The CDR3 covers 13 residues. Trimming pared 7 bases from V and 2 bases from J, leaving 14 bases between. Germline-derived CDR1 and CDR2 are SQVTM and ANQGSEA. For the CDR3, the DNA is TGCAGCGCCGTCCGGGACGGAAACACTGAAGCTTTCTCT. Its translation: CSAVRDGNTEAFS.

This clonotype came up a few times. This rearrangement joins TRBV19 to TRBJ1-2, with D hard to call. Germline-derived CDR1 and CDR2 are LNHDA and SQIVND (reference sequence). The germline V and J ends were trimmed by 10 bases and 2 bases, with 14 bases remaining between them. The CDR3 loop spans 13 amino acids. For the CDR3, the DNA is TGTGCCACCGCCCCGGAGAACAACTATGGCTACACCTTC. This translates into CATAPENNYGYTF.

The chain couples TRBV11-2 to TRBJ2-7, with TRBD1 matching 8 bases. CDR1 is SGHAT, CDR2 FQNNGV, per germline. This CDR3 region has 15 residues. After removal of 3 bases from V and 4 bases from J, the junction contained 8 bases not matched to a gene. The CDR3 coding sequence is TGTGCCAGCAGCTTTCAGGGGGCTGTTACATACGAGCAGTACTTC. The encoded protein is CASSFQGAVTYEQYF.

This clonotype was seen ten or more times. This chain connects TRBV19 to TRBJ2-1, with a possible D match to TRBD1 (5 bases). The CDR3 has 14 residues. The V gene lost 3 bases and the J gene lost 4 bases, with 10 bases spanning the gap. Per the germline V gene, CDR1 is LNHDA and CDR2 is SQIVND (reference sequence). The CDR3 spells CASSMGQGYNEQFF. CDR3 sequence (DNA): TGTGCCAGTAGTATGGGGCAGGGATACAATGAGCAGTTCTTC.